The entry below gives a single T cell receptor (beta chain) sequence along with its context. V lost 2 bases to trimming and J lost 5 bases, with 9 bases between them. Per the germline V gene, CDR1 is MNHNY and CDR2 is SVGAGI (reference sequence). This CDR3 contains 13 residues. TCRdb processed the reads anew with MiXCR; each CDR3 protein has one entry. The repertoire holds nearly 650,000 distinct CDR3 sequences, with less than 25% as singletons. The sample is drawn from a study of T cell repertoires in cytomegalovirus infection. Sequenced sample: CD8+ T cells from PBMCs. This sequence joins TRBV6-6 and TRBJ2-5; perhaps TRBD2 as D (6 bases). The sequence came from a human donor in good health (CMV status not recorded). Some clones in this sample may be carry-over from other donors' samples. CDR3 sequence reads: CASSYPSGETQYF. As DNA, the CDR3 is TGTGCCAGCAGTTACCCCAGCGGGGAGACCCAGTACTTC.